This T cell receptor beta chain was retrieved from a study of T cells in Graves' hyperthyroidism and ophthalmopathy. Ophthalmopathy patients showed a Clinical Activity Score of at least 3, NOSPECS grade of at least 4 and duration under 3 months. Uncontrolled infections, other autoimmune diseases, pregnancy or lactation led to exclusion of patients. There were TCR beta CDR3 regions amplified from RNA transcripts. First-round RT-PCR with HTBI primers amplified the TCR CDR3 region. TCRdb processed the multiplex PCR reads anew with MiXCR; each CDR3 protein has one entry. Here the sample spans hundreds of thousands of distinct CDR3 sequences, approximately 25% being singletons. Overall study results and limits: Most clonotypes expanded in thyroid above 0.001 were likewise present in blood.

This CDR3 has 19 residues. In germline, CDR1 is LNHNV, CDR2 YYDKDF (reference sequence). With 5 bases clipped from V and 1 base from J, the junction kept 15 bases outside the gene matches. Note on this clonotype: Its antigen is not identified.

The material sequenced was blood. The sequence was obtained from a woman in her 30s with Graves' ophthalmopathy. The rearrangement joins TRBV15 to TRBJ2-4, with 9 bases lining up with TRBD1. CDR3 DNA: TGTGCCACCAGCGGAACAGGGGGCGGACCTGAGGAGGCCAAAAACATTCAGTACTTC. Translating it yields CATSGTGGGPEEAKNIQYF.